These 28 T cell receptor beta chains came from one sample sequenced in a study of blood T cell repertoires in COVID-19 (dated by TCRdb to about 2020). Library method: the immunoSEQ multiplex PCR assay. TCRdb took over this immuneACCESS table, retaining in-frame rearrangements with V and J assigned. Such tables are incomplete; in checked studies, under half of the missing clones stem from an unresolved V gene, and the remainder is unexplained. In this sample the table shows 200,000 to 300,000 clones, about nine tenths of which occur a single time. More than 1.3% of the sample belongs to the ten largest clones. Sequenced: peripheral blood. The source of these receptors is a woman between 35 and 50 years old who had recovered from COVID-19.

At least ten counts were recorded for this clone. J is TRBJ2-1 and V is TRBV6-6, with D tentatively TRBD2 (7 bases). V was shortened by 7 bases and J by 5 bases, with 18 bases between the two germline ends. The CDR3 totals 15 residues. Germline CDR1 is MNHNY and CDR2 is SVGAGI (reference sequence). The CDR3 sequence: CASTTGGGLHNEQFF. In nucleotides, the CDR3 is TGTGCCAGCACCACGGGGGGCGGCCTCCACAATGAGCAGTTCTTC.

The chain recombines TRBV5-5 with TRBJ2-7; D perhaps matches TRBD2 (5 bases). Trimming left V 4 bases short and J 7 bases short, with 12 bases between. Germline V CDR1 and CDR2: SGHKS, YYEKEE (reference sequence). The CDR3 totals 12 residues. The CDR3 region is CASSPRAREQYF. The CDR3 DNA sequence: TGTGCCAGCAGCCCGAGGGCGAGAGAGCAGTACTTC. Drawing the rest from reference TRBV5-5 and TRBJ2-7, the complete variable domain is DAGVTQSPTHLIKTRGQQVTLRCSPISGHKSVSWYQQVLGQGPQFIFQYYEKEERGRGNFPDRFSARQFPNYSSELNVNALLLGDSALYLCASSPRAREQYFGPGTRLTVT.

This clone occurred a few times. The rearrangement uses TRBV5-1 and TRBJ2-5, with unresolved D. V lost 0 bases and J 0 bases, leaving 6 bases between the germline ends. Germline CDR1 SGHRS, CDR2 YFSETQ. CDR3 length: 14 amino acids. In DNA form, the CDR3 reads TGCGCCAGCAGCTTGGTTTCAGACCAAGAGACCCAGTACTTC. This codes for CASSLVSDQETQYF.

The CDR3 DNA reads as TGTGCCTGGAGTGTAAGCGGGGGGCGATATGCCCAGCATTTT. Amino acids: CAWSVSGGRYAQHF. V usage is TRBV30 and J usage is TRBJ1-5; D possibly corresponds to TRBD1 (6 bases). V lost 0 bases and J 11 bases, leaving 17 bases between the germline ends. In germline, CDR1 is GTSNPN, CDR2 SVGIG (reference sequence). The CDR3 consists of 14 residues. Full variable domain (remainder filled in from reference TRBV30 and TRBJ1-5): SQTIHQWPATLVQPVGSPLSLECTVEGTSNPNLYWYRQAAGRGLQLLFYSVGIGQISSEVPQNLSASRPQDRQFILSSKKLLLSDSGFYLCAWSVSGGRYAQHFGDGTRLSIL.

The chain couples TRBV9 to TRBJ2-1; 11 nucleotides match TRBD1. This CDR3 has 15 amino acids. CDR1 is SGDLS and CDR2 is YYNGEE in the germline V gene. The V gene end was trimmed by 2 bases and the J gene end by 8 bases; junction bases not matched to a gene: 6. The CDR3 sequence: CASSVTGQGAYEQFF. The CDR3 DNA is TGTGCCAGCAGCGTCACAGGACAGGGGGCCTATGAGCAGTTCTTC.

The chain has TRBV10-3 and TRBJ1-3, with D uncertain. The germline V gene encodes CDR1 ENHRY and CDR2 SYGVKD. There are 15 residues in the CDR3. V gave up 3 bases and J gave up 0 bases, with 9 bases separating them. CDR3 sequence: CAISELGSSGNTIYF. As DNA, the CDR3 is TGTGCCATCAGTGAATTGGGGAGCTCTGGAAACACCATATATTTT.

This chain connects TRBV2 to TRBJ2-5; a possible D gene is TRBD1 (6 bases). The germline V gene encodes CDR1 SNHLY and CDR2 FYNNEI. Trimming pared 6 bases from V and 4 bases from J, leaving 9 bases between. CDR3 size: 12 residues. The CDR3 nucleotides are TGTGCCAGCAGGCAGGGGATAGAGACCCAGTACTTC. Translation: CASRQGIETQYF. Using reference TRBV2 and TRBJ2-5 for the parts outside the CDR3, the full variable domain is EPEVTQTPSHQVTQMGQEVILRCVPISNHLYFYWYRQILGQKVEFLVSFYNNEISEKSEIFDDQFSVERPDGSNFTLKIRSTKLEDSAMYFCASRQGIETQYFGPGTRLLVL.

The rearrangement links TRBV10-3 to TRBJ2-5; tentatively, D is TRBD2 (6 bases). The V end was cut by 8 bases, the J end by 3 bases, with 19 bases between. Germline V gene data show CDR1 as ENHRY and CDR2 as SYGVKD. This CDR3 spans 15 amino acids. CDR3 sequence (DNA): TGTGCCATCCGCCCGGGCGGGATGGGAAAAGAGACCCAGTACTTC. The encoded protein is CAIRPGGMGKETQYF.

This chain's CDR3 is CASSDPGATNEKLFF. CDR3 coding DNA: TGTGCCAGCAGTGACCCGGGGGCAACTAATGAAAAACTGTTTTTT. The rearrangement links TRBV25-1 to TRBJ1-4, with D perhaps matching TRBD1 (5 bases). CDR1 is MGHDK, CDR2 SYGVNS, per germline. CDR3 length: 15 residues. V dropped 3 bases and J dropped 0 bases, with 8 bases sitting between them. Drawing the rest from reference TRBV25-1 and TRBJ1-4, the complete variable domain is EADIYQTPRYLVIGTGKKITLECSQTMGHDKMYWYQQDPGMELHLIHYSYGVNSTEKGDLSSESTVSRIRTEHFPLTLESARPSHTSQYLCASSDPGATNEKLFFGSGTQLSVL.

J is TRBJ2-1 and V is TRBV14; D is possibly TRBD1 (5 bases). Trimming pared 0 bases from V and 5 bases from J, leaving 14 bases between. This CDR3 has 16 amino acids. CDR1 is SGHDN, CDR2 FVKESK, per germline. This chain's CDR3 is CASSQDTSGLDNEQFF. Here the CDR3 DNA reads TGTGCCAGCAGCCAAGACACCTCAGGGCTCGACAATGAGCAGTTCTTC.

The V and J genes are TRBV7-8 and TRBJ1-6, with 7 bases lining up with TRBD1. The CDR3 sequence is 21 residues long. The V and J ends lost 5 bases and 0 bases, in that order; junction bases with no gene match: 19. Germline V gene data show CDR1 as SGHVS and CDR2 as FQNEAQ. The CDR3 spells CASSTRDSSRILSSYNSPLHF. CDR3 sequence (DNA): TGTGCCAGCAGCACCCGGGACAGTTCGAGGATTCTGAGCTCCTATAATTCACCCCTCCACTTT.

The chain uses TRBV29-1 and TRBJ2-3; 7 positions match TRBD2. Trimming at V came to 6 bases and at J to 6 bases, leaving 21 bases not matched to a gene. Germline CDR1 is SQVTM and CDR2 is ANQGSEA. This CDR3 contains 17 residues. CDR3: CSVGPRLALLTMDTQYF. CDR3 DNA sequence: TGCAGCGTGGGCCCACGACTAGCATTGCTGACTATGGATACGCAGTATTTT.

Only one count was recorded for this clone. This sequence joins TRBV5-1 and TRBJ1-2; D perhaps matches TRBD1 (5 bases). This CDR3 has 12 residues. V lost 4 bases to trimming and J lost 5 bases, with 9 bases between them. CDR1 is SGHRS and CDR2 is YFSETQ in the germline V gene. CDR3: CASSHGTYGYTF. In nucleotides, the CDR3 is TGCGCCAGCAGCCACGGGACTTATGGCTACACCTTC.

V and J are TRBV30 and TRBJ2-3; TRBD2 matches 9 bases. The germline V gene encodes CDR1 GTSNPN and CDR2 SVGIG (reference sequence). The CDR3 is 14 residues long. J gave up 4 bases and V 3 bases, and 5 bases lay outside the gene matches. The CDR3: CAWSKAGGPDTQYF. The DNA for the CDR3 is TGTGCCTGGAGCAAAGCGGGGGGCCCAGATACGCAGTATTTT.

The J gene is TRBJ1-2, the V gene TRBV12-3 or TRBV12-4, with D hard to call. CDR3 size: 10 residues. Trimming took off 5 bases at V and 7 bases at J, with 5 bases between the two ends. CDR3 nucleotides: TGTGCCAGCAGTCCGTGTGGCTACACCTTC. Translating gives CASSPCGYTF.

V gene TRBV15 combines with J gene TRBJ1-1, with TRBD1 as a possible D gene (5 bases). Germline V gene lookup returns CDR1 LNHNV and CDR2 YYDKDF (reference sequence). The CDR3 covers 14 residues. V was cut by 0 bases and J by 5 bases, with 10 bases left in between. The CDR3 region has the DNA TGTGCCACCAGCAGAGAGGGGGGGGAAACTGAAGCTTTCTTT. Translating it yields CATSREGGETEAFF.

J is TRBJ1-5 and V is TRBV6-6, with D possibly TRBD1 on 6 matching bases. V lost 6 bases and J lost 15, with 18 bases in between. The germline V gene encodes CDR1 MNHNY and CDR2 SVGAGI (reference sequence). The CDR3 length is 12 residues. CDR3 coding DNA: TGTGCCAGCAGCCTTTCGGGGGGCAAGGGGCATTTT. Translating it yields CASSLSGGKGHF.

This clone occurred a few times. A single base separates this from a much larger clone, so it may be a read error. The chain employs TRBV7-6 and TRBJ1-1; D remains unclear. Germline V gene sequence: CDR1 SGHVS, CDR2 FNYEAQ. CDR3 length: 14 amino acids. V lost 1 base and J 0 bases, leaving 6 bases between the germline ends. The CDR3 is CASSLGAMNTEAFF. CDR3 nucleotides: TGTGCCAGCAGCTTAGGGGCCATGAACACTGAAGCTTTCTTT. The full variable domain, with the rest looked up from reference TRBV7-6 and TRBJ1-1, is GAGVSQSPRYKVTKRGQDVALRCDPISGHVSLYWYRQALGQGPEFLTYFNYEAQQDKSGLPNDRFSAERPEGSISTLTIQRTEQRDSAMYRCASSLGAMNTEAFFGQGTRLTVV.

The chain has TRBV2 and TRBJ1-1; tentatively, D is TRBD1 (5 bases). The CDR3 spans 15 residues. V lost 6 bases to trimming and J lost 2 bases, with 16 bases between them. Germline assignment: CDR1 SNHLY and CDR2 FYNNEI. The CDR3 reads CASRMGGRTNTEAFF. In DNA, the CDR3 is TGTGCCAGCAGGATGGGGGGAAGGACCAACACTGAAGCTTTCTTT.

The rearrangement links TRBV7-2 to TRBJ2-2, with 8 bases fitting TRBD2. The length of the CDR3 is 14 residues. Unmatched junction bases numbered 2, after V lost 1 base and J lost 7 bases. Looked up from germline, CDR1 is SGHTA and CDR2 is FQGNSA. CDR3 nucleotide sequence: TGTGCCAGCAGCTTAGGCGGGGGGAACGGGGAGCTGTTTTTT. Its translation is CASSLGGGNGELFF.

The chain couples TRBV5-1 to TRBJ1-6; 9 positions agree with TRBD1. CDR3 length: 18 residues. Germline V lookup: CDR1 SGHRS, CDR2 YFSETQ. The V gene end was trimmed by 3 bases and the J gene end by 8 bases; junction bases not matched to a gene: 15. CDR3 in DNA: TGCGCCAGCAGCTCCCCCGCCGGGACAGGGAGGGGGCATTCACCCCTCCACTTT. Protein: CASSSPAGTGRGHSPLHF.

This chain joins TRBV20-1 and TRBJ1-1; D gene unclear. The CDR3 runs to 13 residues. CDR1 DFQATT and CDR2 SNEGSKA come from the germline V gene (reference sequence). Between the trimmed V and J ends, which lost 3 bases and 3 bases, there was a span of 11 bases. CDR3 DNA: TGCAGTGCTAGTGTCAGTGCGGACACTGAAGCTTTCTTT. Encoded protein: CSASVSADTEAFF.

The V call is TRBV3-1 (or the pseudogene TRBV3-2), the J call TRBJ2-7; 9 bases fit TRBD2. The CDR3 length is 12 residues. CDR1 LGHDT and CDR2 YNNKEL come from the germline V gene (reference sequence). The ends lost 5 bases at V and 7 bases at J; junction bases unmatched: 3. CDR3 amino acids: CASSNLAGEQYF. CDR3 nucleotide sequence: TGTGCCAGCAGCAATCTAGCGGGGGAGCAGTACTTC.

The chain has TRBV19 and TRBJ2-3; D gene unclear. CDR1 is LNHDA and CDR2 is SQIVND in the germline V gene (reference sequence). The length of the CDR3 is 15 residues. Trimming left V 1 base short and J 2 bases short, with 10 bases between. CDR3 region: CASSIGLGFTDTQYF. The CDR3 DNA sequence: TGTGCCAGTAGTATAGGGCTCGGGTTCACAGATACGCAGTATTTT.

DNA of the CDR3: TGTGCCTGGACAAGACTAGCGGCCTACAATGAGCAGTTCTTC. This codes for CAWTRLAAYNEQFF. The rearrangement links TRBV30 to TRBJ2-1; TRBD2 matches at 9 bases. V shed 4 bases and J 2 bases; nucleotides not matched to a gene: 3. In germline, CDR1 is GTSNPN, CDR2 SVGIG (reference sequence). The CDR3 extends over 14 amino acids.

The gene calls are TRBV2 and TRBJ2-2, with 11 bases lining up with TRBD1. From germline, CDR1 is SNHLY and CDR2 FYNNEI. This CDR3 is built from 14 residues. With V trimmed by 8 bases and J by 5 bases, 4 bases remained unmatched. The chain's CDR3 is CASSDRGRTGELFF. The DNA for the CDR3 is TGTGCCAGCTCGGACAGGGGGCGAACCGGGGAGCTGTTTTTT.

The rearrangement links TRBV5-4 to TRBJ1-2; unclear D gene. Trimming left V 4 bases short and J 4 bases short, with 14 bases between. Germline CDR1 and CDR2: SGHNT and YYREEE (reference sequence). The CDR3 length is 14 residues. CDR3: CASSPDEGIYGYTF. The CDR3 DNA is TGTGCCAGCAGCCCTGACGAGGGAATCTATGGCTACACCTTC.

This clone was observed at least ten times. This chain joins TRBV7-5 and TRBJ1-4; the D call TRBD1 from the table was never checked on the DNA. TRBV7-5 constitutes a pseudogene. CDR3 length: 15 amino acids. CDR3 coding DNA: TGTGCCAGAAGCTTAGCAGCCAGGGGTGGCGGAAAACTGTTTTTT. Protein product: CARSLAARGGGKLFF.